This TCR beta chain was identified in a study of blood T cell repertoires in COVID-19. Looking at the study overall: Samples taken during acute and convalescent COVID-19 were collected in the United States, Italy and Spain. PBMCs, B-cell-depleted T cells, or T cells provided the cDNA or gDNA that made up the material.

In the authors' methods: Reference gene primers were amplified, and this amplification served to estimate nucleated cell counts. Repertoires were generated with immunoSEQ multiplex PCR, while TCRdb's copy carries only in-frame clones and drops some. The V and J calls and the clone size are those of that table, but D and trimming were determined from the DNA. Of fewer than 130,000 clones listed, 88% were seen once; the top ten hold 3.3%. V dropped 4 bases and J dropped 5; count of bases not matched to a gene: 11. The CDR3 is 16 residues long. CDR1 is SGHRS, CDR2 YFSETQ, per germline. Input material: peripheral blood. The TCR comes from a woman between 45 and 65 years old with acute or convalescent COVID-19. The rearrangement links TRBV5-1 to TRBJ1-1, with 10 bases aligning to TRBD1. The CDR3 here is CASSQTPGQGRTEAFF. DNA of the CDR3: TGCGCCAGCAGCCAAACCCCGGGACAGGGGAGAACTGAAGCTTTCTTT.